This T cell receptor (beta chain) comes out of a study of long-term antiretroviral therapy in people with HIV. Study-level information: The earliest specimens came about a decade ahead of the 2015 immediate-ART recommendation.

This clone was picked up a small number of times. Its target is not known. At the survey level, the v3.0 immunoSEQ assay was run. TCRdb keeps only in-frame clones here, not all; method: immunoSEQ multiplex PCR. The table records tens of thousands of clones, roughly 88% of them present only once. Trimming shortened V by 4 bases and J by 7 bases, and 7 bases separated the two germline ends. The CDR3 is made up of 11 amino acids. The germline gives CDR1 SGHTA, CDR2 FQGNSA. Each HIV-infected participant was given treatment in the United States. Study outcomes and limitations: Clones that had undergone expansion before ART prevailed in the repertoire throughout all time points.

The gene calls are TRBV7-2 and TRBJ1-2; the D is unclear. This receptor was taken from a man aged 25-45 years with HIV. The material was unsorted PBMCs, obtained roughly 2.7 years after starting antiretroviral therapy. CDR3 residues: CASSWKGGYTF. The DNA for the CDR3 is TGTGCCAGCAGCTGGAAGGGTGGCTACACCTTC.